This TCR beta chain comes out of a study of cytomegalovirus exposure and HLA in healthy donors. Overall study context: The same platform used for the 666 first-cohort repertoires was also used for the approximately 120 validation repertoires, as a later analysis reported. Study outcomes and limitations: Among the CMV-associated chains, three were confirmed in vitro as specific for CMV antigens. According to the study, 150 to 200 TCR beta chains were cytomegalovirus-associated. Reports indicated that the classifier achieved high specificity and sensitivity in diagnosing cytomegalovirus status.

J gave up 8 bases and V 7 bases, and 8 bases lay outside the gene matches. This CDR3 contains 12 residues. Germline lookup yields CDR1 SQVTM and CDR2 ANQGSEA. Assay: immunoSEQ multiplex PCR; the TCRdb copy retains only in-frame clones and omits some. The sample lists approximately 200,000 clones, around 80% seen once, with roughly an eighth in the top ten. Points on this clone: The antigen remains undetermined.

V is TRBV29-1 and J is TRBJ2-1, with TRBD1 matching 7 bases. Sequenced input: PBMCs. This clonotype was sampled from a woman aged 25-40 years in good health and CMV-seropositive. The CDR3 sequence is CSGETGLDEQFF. DNA of the CDR3: TGCAGCGGGGAGACAGGGCTCGATGAGCAGTTCTTC.